These 10 T cell receptor beta chains came from one sample sequenced in a study of OX40 agonist ivuxolimab in advanced cancers. Clones were read by immunoSEQ multiplex PCR, and TCRdb kept only the in-frame ones, dropping some. The sample carries roughly 77,000 clones, 80% to 95% recorded once. The sample in question was CD4+ or CD8+ T cells sorted from blood, obtained in a trial of the OX40 agonist ivuxolimab. The receptors were gathered from an adult with an advanced solid tumor such as melanoma, head and neck, liver or kidney cancer.

This clone was detected only once. This chain uses TRBV19 with TRBJ1-2, with D unresolved. The germline V gene has CDR1 LNHDA and CDR2 SQIVND (reference sequence). Trimming left V 10 bases short and J 3 bases short, with 12 bases between. This CDR3 contains 12 residues. CDR3: CATKTRDYGYTF. The DNA of the CDR3 is TGTGCCACGAAAACCCGGGACTATGGCTACACCTTC.

The chain carries TRBV1 and TRBJ2-7; TRBD2, the table's D call, was not compared with the DNA. TRBV1 is classified as a pseudogene. The CDR3 is made up of 13 amino acids. The DNA of the CDR3 is TGCACCAGCAGCTCGCTAAGCTCCTACGAGCAGTACTTC. This translates into CTSSSLSSYEQYF.

This clone was seen more than once but under ten times. The chain couples TRBV27 to TRBJ2-7; TRBD1 or TRBD2 may be the D gene (6 bases each). Germline CDR1 reads MNHEY; CDR2 reads SMNVEV (reference sequence). V lost 6 bases to trimming and J lost 4 bases, with 16 bases between them. The CDR3 sequence is 14 residues long. The CDR3 DNA reads as TGTGCCAGCAGCCCCAGTCGGGGGCCGTACGAGCAGTACTTC. Amino acid sequence: CASSPSRGPYEQYF.

The chain links TRBV6-4 to TRBJ1-2; D is unresolved. With 7 bases removed from V and 8 bases from J, the gap between germline ends came to 29 bases. CDR3 length equals 17 residues. From germline, CDR1 is MRHNA and CDR2 SNTAGT. The CDR3 region is CASNGVMGYPRFRGYTF. The DNA for the CDR3 is TGTGCCAGCAACGGGGTAATGGGGTATCCTCGGTTTCGGGGCTACACCTTC.

The V and J genes are TRBV30 and TRBJ2-7; no reliable D call. Germline CDR1 and CDR2: GTSNPN and SVGIG (reference sequence). This CDR3 is 14 amino acids long. Here the CDR3 reads CALKVQPDSYEQYF. The CDR3 bases are TGTGCTCTTAAGGTACAACCAGACTCCTACGAGCAGTACTTC.

The chain is built from TRBV5-8 and TRBJ1-5; TRBD1 might be the D (5 bases). Germline V gene data show CDR1 as SGHTS and CDR2 as YDEGEE. The CDR3 is made up of 15 amino acids. Trimming removed 2 bases at V and 4 bases at J, with 13 bases between. DNA of the CDR3: TGTGCCAGCAGCTTTAGTCAGGGCCGTAATCAGCCCCAGCATTTT. It encodes CASSFSQGRNQPQHF.

The J gene is TRBJ2-3, the V gene TRBV10-3; TRBD1 is a possible D gene (6 bases). Trimming shortened V by 5 bases and J by 2 bases, and 11 bases separated the two germline ends. Germline CDR1 ENHRY, CDR2 SYGVKD. CDR3 length: 14 residues. DNA of the CDR3: TGTGCCATCAGTAACCGGGACAACACAGATACGCAGTATTTT. Protein: CAISNRDNTDTQYF.

The CDR3 is CASSGKQGVAEKLFF. DNA for the CDR3: TGTGCCAGCAGCGGAAAACAGGGAGTAGCTGAAAAACTGTTTTTT. The chain joins TRBV5-4 to TRBJ1-4; D is possibly TRBD1 (6 bases). The CDR3 sequence is 15 residues long. The V end was cut by 4 bases, the J end by 7 bases, with 17 bases between. Looked up from germline, CDR1 is SGHNT and CDR2 is YYREEE (reference sequence).

This sequence joins TRBV5-8 and TRBJ2-3; no definite D call. This CDR3 contains 17 residues. The ends were cut back, 0 bases at V and 0 bases at J, with 14 bases in the middle. Germline CDR1 reads SGHTS; CDR2 reads YDEGEE. The CDR3 coding sequence is TGTGCCAGCAGCTTGGCGGCAGGTGCGACTAGCACAGATACGCAGTATTTT. Its translation is CASSLAAGATSTDTQYF.

The chain employs TRBV5-8 and TRBJ2-7; 8 positions match TRBD2. This CDR3 is 15 amino acids long. V dropped 2 bases and J dropped 3; count of bases not matched to a gene: 7. Germline V gene sequence: CDR1 SGHTS, CDR2 YDEGEE. The CDR3 sequence: CASSFSRTSFYEQYF. The CDR3 nucleotides read TGTGCCAGCAGCTTTTCTCGGACTAGCTTCTACGAGCAGTACTTC.